The T cell receptor beta chain described here comes from a study of T-cell reconstitution after alpha-beta-depleted transplantation in children. A TCRbeta library incorporating unique molecular identifiers was prepared. TCRdb called the PCR reads again in MiXCR, with one record for every CDR3 protein. The sample has hundreds of thousands of distinct CDR3 sequences, around an eighth seen once. In germline, CDR1 is MNHEY, CDR2 SMNVEV (reference sequence). J gave up 6 bases and V 6 bases, and 6 bases lay outside the gene matches. CDR3 length: 13 amino acids. Many counts were recorded for this clonotype. Sequenced here: PBMCs from the stem cell graft donor, sampled from the stem cell graft. The rearrangement links TRBV27 to TRBJ2-7; TRBD1 aligns across 9 bases. The source of this sequence is a human donor who donated a stem cell graft to a child with combined immunodeficiency. CDR3 sequence: CASRGQGLIEQYF. CDR3 in DNA: TGTGCCAGCAGAGGACAGGGGCTCATCGAGCAGTACTTC.